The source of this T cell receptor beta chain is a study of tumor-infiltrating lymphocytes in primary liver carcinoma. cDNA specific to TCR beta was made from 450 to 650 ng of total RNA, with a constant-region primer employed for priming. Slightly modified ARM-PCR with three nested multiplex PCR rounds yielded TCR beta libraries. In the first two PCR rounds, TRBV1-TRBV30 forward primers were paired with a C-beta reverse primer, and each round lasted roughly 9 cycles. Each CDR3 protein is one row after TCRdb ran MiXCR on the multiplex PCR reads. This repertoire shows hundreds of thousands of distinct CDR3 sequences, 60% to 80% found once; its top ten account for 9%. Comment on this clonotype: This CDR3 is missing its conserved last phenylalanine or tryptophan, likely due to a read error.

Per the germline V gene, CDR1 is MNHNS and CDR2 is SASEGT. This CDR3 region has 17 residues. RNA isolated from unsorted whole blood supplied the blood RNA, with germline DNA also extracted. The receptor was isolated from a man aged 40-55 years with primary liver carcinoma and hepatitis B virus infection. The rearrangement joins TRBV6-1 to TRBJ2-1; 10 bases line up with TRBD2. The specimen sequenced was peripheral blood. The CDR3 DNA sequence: TGTGCCAGCGGTGAAGCGGGAGGGACAGGCTCCTACAATGAGCAGTTCTCC. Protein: CASGEAGGTGSYNEQFS.